Below are 6 T cell receptor beta chains sequenced from a single sample in a study of shared clonotypes between healthy human individuals. Here immunoSEQ multiplex PCR was the method, and the copy in TCRdb shows in-frame clones only, minus some. Of approximately 1.9 million clones listed, 90% to 95% are singletons. Positively selected for CCR7, the CD45RO-negative cells used as naive CD8 cells excluded terminally differentiated effector memory CD45RA+ cells. Sequencing was performed on naive CD8+ T cells from PBMCs. The origin of the receptors is a man between 18 and 35 years old in good health. Some clones in this sample may be carry-over from other donors' samples.

Here the CDR3 DNA reads TGTGCCAGCAGCTTAGCCGGGACAGGCTCGGGGTACGAGCAGTACTTC. The encoded protein is CASSLAGTGSGYEQYF. The chain links TRBV7-2 to TRBJ2-5; TRBD1 matches at 8 bases. The J call may be faulty, since TRBJ2-7 better matches the DNA end. This CDR3 is built from 16 residues. CDR1 and CDR2 from the germline V gene are SGHTA and FQGNSA.

The chain links TRBV19 to TRBJ2-1, with a possible D match to TRBD2 (6 bases). Germline CDR1 is LNHDA and CDR2 is SQIVND (reference sequence). There are 13 residues in the CDR3. The V gene lost 3 bases and the J gene lost 9 bases, with 12 bases spanning the gap. The CDR3 region has the DNA TGTGCCAGTAGTATTTTGCGGGACCCTGAGCAGTTCTTC. It yields the protein CASSILRDPEQFF.

The CDR3 DNA follows: TGTGCCAGCAGTCCGAGACAGGTCTCAGCAGAAGCTTTCTTT. Protein sequence: CASSPRQVSAEAFF. The rearrangement joins TRBV28 to TRBJ1-1; perhaps TRBD1 as D (6 bases). With 5 bases removed from V and 8 bases from J, the gap between germline ends came to 18 bases. The germline V gene encodes CDR1 MDHEN and CDR2 SYDVKM. The CDR3 consists of 14 residues.

The genes are TRBV7-9 and TRBJ2-7; unclear D gene. The CDR3 is 15 amino acids. The V and J ends lost 5 bases and 2 bases respectively, with 16 bases between them. Germline V gene data show CDR1 as SEHNR and CDR2 as FQNEAQ (reference sequence). CDR3 sequence: CASSPLLDGTYEQYF. CDR3 sequence (DNA): TGTGCCAGCAGCCCGCTGCTGGACGGTACCTACGAGCAGTACTTC.

The chain uses TRBV7-6 and TRBJ2-7; 8 positions match TRBD1. This CDR3 region has 16 residues. Per germline, CDR1 SGHVS and CDR2 FNYEAQ. J was trimmed by 3 bases and V by 2 bases; bases with no gene match: 9. Here the CDR3 reads CASSLTGGKGFYEQYF. CDR3 in DNA: TGTGCCAGCAGCTTAACAGGGGGAAAAGGTTTCTACGAGCAGTACTTC.

The rearrangement uses TRBV5-6 and TRBJ2-1; D is perhaps TRBD1 (6 bases). The germline gives CDR1 SGHDT, CDR2 YYEEEE. CDR3 size: 16 residues. Trimming took off 0 bases at V and 2 bases at J, with 12 bases between the two ends. CDR3 sequence reads: CASSLALKGAYNEQFF. The CDR3, as DNA: TGTGCCAGCAGCTTGGCCTTAAAGGGGGCCTACAATGAGCAGTTCTTC.